Only a few counts were recorded for the clone carrying this T cell receptor (beta chain). The CDR3 is 17 amino acids. V was pared by 5 bases and J by 3 bases, with 10 bases of the junction left unmatched. The V gene's germline CDR1 is KGHSH and CDR2 LQKENI. A TCRbeta library incorporating unique molecular identifiers was prepared. TCRdb reprocessed the PCR reads with MiXCR, giving one entry per CDR3 protein. The sample consists of more than 150,000 distinct CDR3 sequences, 13% to 15% of them appearing once. The sample is drawn from a study of T-cell reconstitution after alpha-beta-depleted transplantation in children.

The sequencing here drew on PBMCs from the stem cell graft donor, taken from the stem cell graft. The chain couples TRBV18 to TRBJ2-1, with 10 bases matching TRBD2. The TCR originated in a human donor who donated a stem cell graft to a child with acute lymphoblastic leukemia. CDR3 region: CASSSLAGGEGYNEQFF. For the CDR3, the DNA is TGTGCCAGCTCATCATTAGCGGGAGGAGAGGGCTACAATGAGCAGTTCTTC.